This T cell receptor beta chain was identified during a study of metastatic and nonmetastatic thyroid tumors. Study-wide context: Across blood and tumor or nodule tissue, repertoires from malignant and benign thyroid patients were compared with one another. Study outcomes and limitations: In blood and tumor, TCR beta diversity was reportedly significantly higher in malignant thyroid tumors than in benign nodules.

Losses at the gene ends were 4 bases for V and 7 bases for J; bases not matched to a gene: 11. The CDR3 totals 16 residues. Germline CDR1 and CDR2: SNHLY and FYNNEI. All patients were treatment-naive before thyroid surgery. Authors' data handling: A classifier for distant metastasis in papillary thyroid cancer was constructed using CDR3 differences observed across clinicopathological groups. TCRdb re-called the PCR reads via MiXCR. TCRdb's processing, not the authors' own work, is the source of the V and J calls. The table includes some 38,000 clones, less than 50% detected once. Concerning this clone itself: What it recognizes is unknown.

The chain links TRBV2 to TRBJ1-4; 8 bases fit TRBD1. The TCR originated in a male donor with papillary thyroid cancer or a benign thyroid nodule (not recorded which). Some clones in this sample may be carry-over from other donors' samples. Sequencing was carried out using tumor tissue. CDR3 sequence (DNA): TGTGCCAGCAGTGGGACAGGGAGCGGGGTTAGTGAAAAACTGTTTTTT. Amino acid sequence: CASSGTGSGVSEKLFF. The variable domain in full, completed from reference TRBV2 and TRBJ1-4, reads EPEVTQTPSHQVTQMGQEVILRCVPISNHLYFYWYRQILGQKVEFLVSFYNNEISEKSEIFDDQFSVERPDGSNFTLKIRSTKLEDSAMYFCASSGTGSGVSEKLFFGSGTQLSVL.